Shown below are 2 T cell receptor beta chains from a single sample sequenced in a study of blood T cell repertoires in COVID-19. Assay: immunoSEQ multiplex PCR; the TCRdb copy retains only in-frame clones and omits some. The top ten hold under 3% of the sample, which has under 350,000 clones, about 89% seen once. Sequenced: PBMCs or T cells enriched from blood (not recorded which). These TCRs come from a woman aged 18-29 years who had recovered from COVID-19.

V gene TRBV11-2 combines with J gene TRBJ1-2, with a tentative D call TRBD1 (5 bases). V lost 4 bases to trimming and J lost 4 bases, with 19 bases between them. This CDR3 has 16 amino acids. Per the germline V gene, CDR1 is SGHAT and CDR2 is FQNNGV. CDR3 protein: CASSSVLFIRGYGYTF. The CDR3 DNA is TGTGCCAGCAGCTCCGTTTTATTTATTAGGGGCTATGGCTACACCTTC.

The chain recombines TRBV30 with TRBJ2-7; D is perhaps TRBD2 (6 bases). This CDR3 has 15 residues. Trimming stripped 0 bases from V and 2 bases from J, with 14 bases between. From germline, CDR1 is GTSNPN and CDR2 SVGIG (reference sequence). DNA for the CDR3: TGTGCCTGGAGTGTCTCGCGCGGGATCACCTACGAGCAGTACTTC. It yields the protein CAWSVSRGITYEQYF. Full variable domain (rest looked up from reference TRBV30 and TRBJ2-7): SQTIHQWPATLVQPVGSPLSLECTVEGTSNPNLYWYRQAAGRGLQLLFYSVGIGQISSEVPQNLSASRPQDRQFILSSKKLLLSDSGFYLCAWSVSRGITYEQYFGPGTRLTVT.